The 16 T cell receptor beta chains listed next were all sequenced from one sample in a study of OX40 agonist ivuxolimab in advanced cancers. Repertoires were generated with immunoSEQ multiplex PCR, while TCRdb's copy carries only in-frame clones and drops some. The data show fewer than 140,000 clones, just over 90% seen once. The sample here was CD4+ or CD8+ T cells sorted from blood, taken in a trial of the OX40 agonist ivuxolimab. The receptor set was obtained from an adult with an advanced solid tumor such as melanoma, head and neck, liver or kidney cancer.

The V and J genes are TRBV4-3 and TRBJ1-2, with unresolved D. CDR3 length equals 13 residues. The V end was cut by 0 bases, the J end by 6 bases, with 8 bases between. Germline CDR1 reads LGHNA; CDR2 reads YSLEER. DNA of the CDR3: TGCGCCAGCAGCCAAGATGGGAGGAATGGCTACACCTTC. It codes for CASSQDGRNGYTF.

The chain is built from TRBV9 and TRBJ1-1; 8 bases match TRBD1. In germline, CDR1 is SGDLS, CDR2 YYNGEE. The V and J ends lost 8 bases and 4 bases, in that order; junction bases with no gene match: 7. This CDR3 has 13 amino acids. In DNA form, the CDR3 reads TGTGCCAGTTCGGACAGGGCGAGCACTGAAGCTTTCTTT. Its protein is CASSDRASTEAFF.

This clone came up a few times. The chain is built from TRBV2 and TRBJ2-5, with D maybe TRBD1 (5 bases). Germline loops: CDR1 SNHLY, CDR2 FYNNEI. The germline V and J ends were trimmed by 6 bases and 1 base, with 12 bases remaining between them. The CDR3 extends over 14 amino acids. This CDR3 reads CASRDKGPQETQYF. CDR3 DNA: TGTGCCAGCAGGGACAAAGGACCCCAAGAGACCCAGTACTTC.

The genes are TRBV5-4 and TRBJ1-6; the D gene is possibly TRBD1 (6 bases). Germline-derived CDR1 and CDR2 are SGHNT and YYREEE (reference sequence). This CDR3 has 16 amino acids. V lost 0 bases to trimming and J lost 6 bases, with 13 bases between them. CDR3 sequence: CASSLEGGLSNSPLHF. The CDR3 DNA sequence: TGTGCCAGCAGCTTGGAAGGGGGTCTTTCTAATTCACCCCTCCACTTT.

The chain recombines TRBV7-2 with TRBJ2-1; 8 nucleotides agree with TRBD2. Germline V gives CDR1 SGHTA, CDR2 FQGNSA. The CDR3 has 15 amino acids. V lost 2 bases, J lost 3 bases, and 3 bases stayed unmatched. The CDR3 DNA sequence: TGTGCCAGCAGCTTATTACGGGGGGGCTACAATGAGCAGTTCTTC. Residues: CASSLLRGGYNEQFF.

The chain couples TRBV6-6 to TRBJ2-3; 8 bases map to TRBD2. This CDR3 is 14 amino acids long. Looked up from germline, CDR1 is MNHNY and CDR2 is SVGAGI (reference sequence). V trimming: 8 bases; J trimming: 2 bases; junction bases outside the gene matches: 6. The CDR3 DNA is TGTGCCAGCGTCCCAGCGGGGGCCACAGATACGCAGTATTTT. It specifies CASVPAGATDTQYF.

The rearrangement joins TRBV11-2 to TRBJ1-2; a possible D gene is TRBD1 (5 bases). The CDR3 runs to 14 residues. The V and J ends lost 4 bases and 6 bases respectively, with 15 bases between them. Per germline, CDR1 SGHAT and CDR2 FQNNGV. The CDR3 DNA follows: TGTGCCAGCAGCTATACACAGGAAGGGGATGGCTACACCTTC. This translates into CASSYTQEGDGYTF.

The chain combines TRBV7-2 with TRBJ2-3; D assignment may be TRBD1 or TRBD2 (5 bases each). CDR1 and CDR2 from the germline V gene are SGHTA and FQGNSA. V lost 6 bases, J lost 6 bases, and 19 bases lay in between. The CDR3 loop spans 15 amino acids. CDR3 coding DNA: TGTGCCAGCAGTAGACCGGGACCCGAGAGGGATACGCAGTATTTT. Amino acid sequence: CASSRPGPERDTQYF.

This sequence joins TRBV12-5 and TRBJ2-1; D uncertain. The CDR3 loop spans 12 amino acids. Germline CDR1 LGHNT, CDR2 FRNRAP. V was trimmed by 5 bases and J by 12 bases, leaving 14 bases between them. The CDR3: CASGIDLFGQFF. CDR3 sequence (DNA): TGTGCTAGTGGTATCGACTTATTCGGGCAGTTCTTC.

The chain has TRBV6-5 and TRBJ1-1; D is ambiguous. Trimming took off 4 bases at V and 0 bases at J, with 12 bases between the two ends. The CDR3 runs to 15 residues. The germline CDR1 and CDR2 sequences are MNHEY and SVGAGI. CDR3 DNA sequence: TGTGCCAGCAGTTCGAGGTGGACCATGAACACTGAAGCTTTCTTT. It translates to CASSSRWTMNTEAFF.

This chain uses TRBV6-1 with TRBJ2-7; the match to TRBD2 covers 13 bases. The CDR3 extends over 15 amino acids. The V gene's germline CDR1 is MNHNS and CDR2 SASEGT. V dropped 4 bases and J dropped 1; count of bases not matched to a gene: 1. CDR3 nucleotide sequence: TGTGCCAGCAGTGTACTAGCGGGGGGGTCCTACGAGCAGTACTTC. Translated, it gives CASSVLAGGSYEQYF.

The chain employs TRBV9 and TRBJ1-1, with D unclear. Germline V gene lookup returns CDR1 SGDLS and CDR2 YYNGEE. V lost 0 bases, J lost 1 base, and 10 bases lay in between. CDR3 size: 15 residues. The CDR3 region has the DNA TGTGCCAGCAGCGTAGTGAAATCGGCGAACACTGAAGCTTTCTTT. This encodes CASSVVKSANTEAFF.

The V gene is TRBV5-5, the J gene TRBJ2-3, with D perhaps TRBD2 (6 bases). Germline assignment: CDR1 SGHKS and CDR2 YYEKEE (reference sequence). This CDR3 is built from 17 residues. With 4 bases removed from V and 2 bases from J, the gap between germline ends came to 20 bases. The CDR3 loop is CASSPRWGEGITDTQYF. In DNA, the CDR3 is TGTGCCAGCAGCCCCCGATGGGGGGAAGGGATCACAGATACGCAGTATTTT. Supplemented by reference TRBV5-5 and TRBJ2-3, the full variable domain reads DAGVTQSPTHLIKTRGQQVTLRCSPISGHKSVSWYQQVLGQGPQFIFQYYEKEERGRGNFPDRFSARQFPNYSSELNVNALLLGDSALYLCASSPRWGEGITDTQYFGPGTRLTVL.

CDR3 protein: CASSLISRAETQYF. The CDR3, as DNA: TGTGCCAGCAGTTTAATTTCTCGGGCAGAGACCCAGTACTTC. V is TRBV27 and J is TRBJ2-5; D not resolved. The V gene's germline CDR1 is MNHEY and CDR2 SMNVEV (reference sequence). Trimming removed 2 bases at V and 4 bases at J, with 11 bases between. There are 14 residues in the CDR3.

This clone was seen just once. CDR3 bases: TGCGCCAGCAGCCCGGGGACAGGCTATGGCTACACCTTC. It encodes CASSPGTGYGYTF. The rearrangement joins TRBV5-1 to TRBJ1-2; TRBD1 matches 8 bases. Trimming at V came to 4 bases and at J to 4 bases, leaving 3 bases not matched to a gene. The germline gives CDR1 SGHRS, CDR2 YFSETQ. The CDR3 length is 13 residues.

V is TRBV19 and J is TRBJ1-6, with D unresolved. There are 12 residues in the CDR3. V was clipped by 5 bases and J by 8 bases, with 7 bases between them. Germline CDR1 and CDR2: LNHDA and SQIVND (reference sequence). CDR3 loop: CASSYFDSPLHF. CDR3 sequence (DNA): TGTGCCAGTAGTTATTTCGATTCACCCCTCCACTTT.